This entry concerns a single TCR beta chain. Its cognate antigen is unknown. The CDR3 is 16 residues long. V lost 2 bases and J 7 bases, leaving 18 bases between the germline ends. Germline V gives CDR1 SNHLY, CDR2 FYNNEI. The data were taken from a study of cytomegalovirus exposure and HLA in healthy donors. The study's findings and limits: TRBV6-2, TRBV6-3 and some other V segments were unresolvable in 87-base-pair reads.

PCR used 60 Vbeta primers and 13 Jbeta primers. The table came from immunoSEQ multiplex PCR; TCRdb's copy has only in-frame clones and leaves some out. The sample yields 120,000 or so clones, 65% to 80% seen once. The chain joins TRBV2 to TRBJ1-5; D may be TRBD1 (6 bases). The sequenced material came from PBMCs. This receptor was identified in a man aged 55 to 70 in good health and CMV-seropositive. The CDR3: CASSESWGTLVQPQHF. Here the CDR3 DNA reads TGTGCCAGCAGTGAAAGTTGGGGGACACTAGTACAGCCCCAGCATTTT.